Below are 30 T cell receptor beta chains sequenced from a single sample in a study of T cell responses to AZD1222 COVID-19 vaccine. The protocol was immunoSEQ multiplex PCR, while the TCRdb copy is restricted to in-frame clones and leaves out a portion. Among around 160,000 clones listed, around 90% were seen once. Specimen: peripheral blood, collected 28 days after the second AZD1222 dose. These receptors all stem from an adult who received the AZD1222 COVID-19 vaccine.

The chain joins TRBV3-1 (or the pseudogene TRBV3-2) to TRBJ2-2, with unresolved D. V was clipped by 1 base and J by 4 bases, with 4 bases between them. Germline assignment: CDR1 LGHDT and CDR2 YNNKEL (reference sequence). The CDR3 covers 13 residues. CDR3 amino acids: CASSQGGTGELFF. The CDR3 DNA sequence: TGTGCCAGCAGCCAAGGGGGCACCGGGGAGCTGTTTTTT.

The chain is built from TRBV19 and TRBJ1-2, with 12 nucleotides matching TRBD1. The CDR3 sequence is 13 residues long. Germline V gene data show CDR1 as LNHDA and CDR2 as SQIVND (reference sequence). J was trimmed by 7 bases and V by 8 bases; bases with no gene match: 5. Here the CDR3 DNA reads TGTGCCAGTGGGACAGGGGGCGCGGGTGGCTACACCTTC. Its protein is CASGTGGAGGYTF.

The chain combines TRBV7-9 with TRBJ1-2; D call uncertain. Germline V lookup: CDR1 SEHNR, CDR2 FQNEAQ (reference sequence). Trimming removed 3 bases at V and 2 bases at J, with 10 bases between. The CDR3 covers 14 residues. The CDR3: CASSLGAGNYGYTF. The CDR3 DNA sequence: TGTGCCAGCAGCTTGGGCGCAGGCAACTATGGCTACACCTTC. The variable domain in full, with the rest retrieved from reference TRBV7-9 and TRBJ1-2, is DTGVSQNPRHKITKRGQNVTFRCDPISEHNRLYWYRQTLGQGPEFLTYFQNEAQLEKSRLLSDRFSAERPKGSFSTLEIQRTEQGDSAMYLCASSLGAGNYGYTFGSGTRLTVV.

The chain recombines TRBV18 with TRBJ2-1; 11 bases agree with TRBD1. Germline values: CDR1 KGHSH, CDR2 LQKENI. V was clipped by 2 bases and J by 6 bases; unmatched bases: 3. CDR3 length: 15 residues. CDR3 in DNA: TGTGCCAGCTCACCAGCAGGGACAGGGGGCAATGAGCAGTTCTTC. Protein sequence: CASSPAGTGGNEQFF.

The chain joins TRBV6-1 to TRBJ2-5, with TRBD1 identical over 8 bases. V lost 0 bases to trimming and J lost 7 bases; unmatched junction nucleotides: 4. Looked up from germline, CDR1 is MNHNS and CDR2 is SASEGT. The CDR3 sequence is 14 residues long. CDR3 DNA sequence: TGTGCCAGCAGTGAAGCGCGGGGACAGGCGACCCAGTACTTC. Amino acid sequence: CASSEARGQATQYF.

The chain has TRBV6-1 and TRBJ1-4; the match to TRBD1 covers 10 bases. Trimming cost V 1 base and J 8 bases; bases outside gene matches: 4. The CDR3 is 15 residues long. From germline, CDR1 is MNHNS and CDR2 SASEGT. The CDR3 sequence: CASSEGDRGGEKLFF. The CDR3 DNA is TGTGCCAGCAGTGAAGGGGACAGGGGAGGCGAAAAACTGTTTTTT.

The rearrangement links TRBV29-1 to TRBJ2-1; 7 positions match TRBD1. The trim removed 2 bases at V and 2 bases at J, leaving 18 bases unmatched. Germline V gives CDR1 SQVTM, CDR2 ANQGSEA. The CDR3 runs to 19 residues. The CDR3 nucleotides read TGCAGCGTTGAAAACGCTTTCGGGGACAGCGGAGGCCCCTACAATGAGCAGTTCTTC. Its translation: CSVENAFGDSGGPYNEQFF.

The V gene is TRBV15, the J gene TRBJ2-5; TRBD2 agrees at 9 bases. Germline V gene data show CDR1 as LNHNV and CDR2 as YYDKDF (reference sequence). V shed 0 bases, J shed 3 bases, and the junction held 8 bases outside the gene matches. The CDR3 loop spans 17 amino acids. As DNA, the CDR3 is TGTGCCACCAGCAGAGAAAAGCTAGCGGGGAACGAAGAGACCCAGTACTTC. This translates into CATSREKLAGNEETQYF.

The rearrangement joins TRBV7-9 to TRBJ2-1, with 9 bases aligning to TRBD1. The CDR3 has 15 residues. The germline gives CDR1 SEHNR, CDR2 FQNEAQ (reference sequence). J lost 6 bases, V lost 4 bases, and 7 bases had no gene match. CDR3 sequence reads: CASSSRDRELNEQFF. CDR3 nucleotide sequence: TGTGCCAGCAGCTCCAGGGACAGGGAACTCAATGAGCAGTTCTTC.

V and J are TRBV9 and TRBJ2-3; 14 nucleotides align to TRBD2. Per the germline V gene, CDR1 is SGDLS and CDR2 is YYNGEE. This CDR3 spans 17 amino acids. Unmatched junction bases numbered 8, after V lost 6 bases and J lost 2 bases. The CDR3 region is CASTPPGLAGATDTQYF. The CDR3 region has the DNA TGTGCCAGCACCCCGCCGGGACTAGCGGGGGCCACAGATACGCAGTATTTT.

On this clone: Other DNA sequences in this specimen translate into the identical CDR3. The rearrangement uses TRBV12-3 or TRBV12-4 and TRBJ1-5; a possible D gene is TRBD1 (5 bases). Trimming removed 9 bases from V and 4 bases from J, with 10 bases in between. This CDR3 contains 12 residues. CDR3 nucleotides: TGTGCCAGTTCCAGGGCTAATCAGCCCCAGCATTTT. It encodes CASSRANQPQHF.

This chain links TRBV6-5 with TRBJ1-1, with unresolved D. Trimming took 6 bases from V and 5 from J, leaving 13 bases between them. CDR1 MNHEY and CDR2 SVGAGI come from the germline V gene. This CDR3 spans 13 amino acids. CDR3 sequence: CASSPGSWTEAFF. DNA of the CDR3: TGTGCCAGCAGCCCGGGCTCGTGGACTGAAGCTTTCTTT.

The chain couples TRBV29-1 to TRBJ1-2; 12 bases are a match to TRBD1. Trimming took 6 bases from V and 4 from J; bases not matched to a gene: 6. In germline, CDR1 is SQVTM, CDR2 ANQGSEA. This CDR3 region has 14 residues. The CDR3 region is CSVAGTGGGYGYTF. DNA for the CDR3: TGCAGCGTCGCCGGGACAGGGGGCGGCTATGGCTACACCTTC.

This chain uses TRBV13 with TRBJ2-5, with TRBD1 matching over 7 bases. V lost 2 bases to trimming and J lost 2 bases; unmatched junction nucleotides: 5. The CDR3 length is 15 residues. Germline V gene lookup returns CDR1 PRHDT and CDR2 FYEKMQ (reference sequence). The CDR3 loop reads CASSLRTGEQETQYF. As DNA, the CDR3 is TGTGCCAGCAGCTTAAGAACAGGGGAACAAGAGACCCAGTACTTC.

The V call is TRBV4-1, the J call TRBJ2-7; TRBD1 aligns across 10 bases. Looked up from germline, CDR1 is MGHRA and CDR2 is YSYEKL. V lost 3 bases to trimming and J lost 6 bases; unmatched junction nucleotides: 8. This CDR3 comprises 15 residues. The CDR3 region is CASSQEEGQGREQYF. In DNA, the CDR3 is TGCGCCAGCAGCCAGGAGGAGGGACAGGGGCGCGAGCAGTACTTC.

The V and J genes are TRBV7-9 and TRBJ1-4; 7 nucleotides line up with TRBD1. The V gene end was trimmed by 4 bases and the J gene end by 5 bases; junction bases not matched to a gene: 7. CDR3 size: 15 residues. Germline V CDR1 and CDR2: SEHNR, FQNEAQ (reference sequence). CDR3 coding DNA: TGTGCCAGCAGCTCCTCAGGGGGGGTAAATGAAAAACTGTTTTTT. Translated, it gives CASSSSGGVNEKLFF.

The CDR3 sequence: CASSYQGGTQETQYF. In DNA form, the CDR3 reads TGTGCCAGCAGTTACCAGGGGGGAACTCAAGAGACCCAGTACTTC. The genes are TRBV6-5 and TRBJ2-5; D may be TRBD1 (7 bases). The CDR3 extends over 15 amino acids. Germline V gene sequence: CDR1 MNHEY, CDR2 SVGAGI. Trimming removed 2 bases at V and 2 bases at J, with 12 bases between.

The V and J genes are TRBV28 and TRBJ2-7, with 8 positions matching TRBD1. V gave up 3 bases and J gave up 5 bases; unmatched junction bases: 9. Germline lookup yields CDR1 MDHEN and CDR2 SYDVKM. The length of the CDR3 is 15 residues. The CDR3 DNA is TGTGCCAGCAGTTTGGGCAGGGGGCTTGTTGACGAGCAGTACTTC. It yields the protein CASSLGRGLVDEQYF.

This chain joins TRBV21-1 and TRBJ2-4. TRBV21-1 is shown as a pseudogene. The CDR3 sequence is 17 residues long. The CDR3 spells CASSKRDPRGAKNIQYF. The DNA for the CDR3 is TGTGCCAGCAGCAAAAGGGACCCTCGGGGAGCCAAAAACATTCAGTACTTC.

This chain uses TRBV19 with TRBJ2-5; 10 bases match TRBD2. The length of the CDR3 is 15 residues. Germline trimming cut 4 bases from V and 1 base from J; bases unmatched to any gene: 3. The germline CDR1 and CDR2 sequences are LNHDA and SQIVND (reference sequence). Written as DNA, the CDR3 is TGTGCCAGTAGTACAGGACTAGCGGCCCAAGAGACCCAGTACTTC. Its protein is CASSTGLAAQETQYF. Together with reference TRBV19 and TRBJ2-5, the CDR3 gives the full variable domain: DGGITQSPKYLFRKEGQNVTLSCEQNLNHDAMYWYRQDPGQGLRLIYYSQIVNDFQKGDIAEGYSVSREKKESFPLTVTSAQKNPTAFYLCASSTGLAAQETQYFGPGTRLLVL.

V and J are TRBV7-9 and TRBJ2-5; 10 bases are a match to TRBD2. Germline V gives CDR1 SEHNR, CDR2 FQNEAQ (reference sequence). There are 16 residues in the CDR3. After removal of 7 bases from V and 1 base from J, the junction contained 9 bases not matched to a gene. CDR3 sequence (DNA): TGTGCCAGCACCAAGCCCACTAGCGGGGCCCAAGAGACCCAGTACTTC. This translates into CASTKPTSGAQETQYF.

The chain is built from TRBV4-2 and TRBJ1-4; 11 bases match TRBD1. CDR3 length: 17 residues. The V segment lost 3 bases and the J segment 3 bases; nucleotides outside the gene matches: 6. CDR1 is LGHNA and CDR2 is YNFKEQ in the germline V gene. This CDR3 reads CASSQRGQGVANEKLFF. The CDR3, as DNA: TGTGCCAGCAGCCAGAGGGGACAGGGGGTTGCTAATGAAAAACTGTTTTTT.

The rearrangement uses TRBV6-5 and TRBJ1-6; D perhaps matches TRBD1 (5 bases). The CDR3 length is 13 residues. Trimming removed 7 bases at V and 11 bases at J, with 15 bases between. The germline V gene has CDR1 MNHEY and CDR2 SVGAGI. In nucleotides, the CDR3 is TGTGCCAGCACCCTAGGGCAGGGAACACCCCTCCACTTT. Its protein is CASTLGQGTPLHF.

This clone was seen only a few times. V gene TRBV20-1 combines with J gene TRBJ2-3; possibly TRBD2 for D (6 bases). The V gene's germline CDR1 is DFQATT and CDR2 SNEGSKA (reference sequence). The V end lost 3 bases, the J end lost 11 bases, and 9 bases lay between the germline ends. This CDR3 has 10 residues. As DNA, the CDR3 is TGCAGTGCTAGCGGGGGTGGGCAGTATTTT. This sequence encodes CSASGGGQYF.

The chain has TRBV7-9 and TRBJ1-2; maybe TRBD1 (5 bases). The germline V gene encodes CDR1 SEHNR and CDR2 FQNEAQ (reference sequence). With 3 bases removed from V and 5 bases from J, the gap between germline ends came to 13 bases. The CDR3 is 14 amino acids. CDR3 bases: TGTGCCAGCAGCTTCCGGGACCGGCCGTATGGCTACACCTTC. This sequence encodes CASSFRDRPYGYTF. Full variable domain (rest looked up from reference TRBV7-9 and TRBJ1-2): DTGVSQNPRHKITKRGQNVTFRCDPISEHNRLYWYRQTLGQGPEFLTYFQNEAQLEKSRLLSDRFSAERPKGSFSTLEIQRTEQGDSAMYLCASSFRDRPYGYTFGSGTRLTVV.

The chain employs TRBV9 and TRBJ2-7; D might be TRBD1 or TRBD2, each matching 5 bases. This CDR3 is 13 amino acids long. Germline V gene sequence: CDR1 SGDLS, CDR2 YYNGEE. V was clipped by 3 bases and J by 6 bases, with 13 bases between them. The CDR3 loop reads CASSEGRGFEQYF. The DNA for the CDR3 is TGTGCCAGCAGCGAGGGGAGAGGGTTCGAGCAGTACTTC.

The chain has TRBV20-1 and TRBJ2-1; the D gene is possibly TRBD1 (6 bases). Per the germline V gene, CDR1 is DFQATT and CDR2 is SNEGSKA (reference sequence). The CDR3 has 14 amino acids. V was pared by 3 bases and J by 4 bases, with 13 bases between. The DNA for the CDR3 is TGCAGTGCTAGTAATCCCGGGACATACAATGAGCAGTTCTTC. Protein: CSASNPGTYNEQFF.

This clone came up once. The CDR3 DNA follows: TGTGCCAGCAGACTTGACAGAACTAATCAGCCCCAGCATTTT. Translated, it gives CASRLDRTNQPQHF. The rearrangement joins TRBV6-5 to TRBJ1-5; TRBD1 is a possible D gene (5 bases). The V end was cut by 6 bases, the J end by 4 bases, with 13 bases between. Germline V CDR1 and CDR2: MNHEY, SVGAGI. CDR3 size: 14 residues.

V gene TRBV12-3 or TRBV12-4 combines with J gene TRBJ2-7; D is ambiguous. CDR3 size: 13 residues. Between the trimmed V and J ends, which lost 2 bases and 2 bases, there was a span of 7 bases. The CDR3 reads CASSLRLTYEQYF. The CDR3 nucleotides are TGTGCCAGCAGTTTACGGCTAACCTACGAGCAGTACTTC.

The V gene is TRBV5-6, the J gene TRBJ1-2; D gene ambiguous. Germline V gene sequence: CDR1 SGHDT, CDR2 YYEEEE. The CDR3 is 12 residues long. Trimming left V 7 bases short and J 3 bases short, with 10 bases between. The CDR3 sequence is CASRQAYYGYTF. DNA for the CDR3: TGTGCCAGCCGCCAGGCTTACTATGGCTACACCTTC.